These 22 T cell receptor beta chains were all obtained from the same sample, sequenced in a study of post-analysis software for immune sequencing data. Study observations and caveats: Among four to six TRBV segments more frequent in patients than controls were TRBV5-6, TRBV5-1 and TRBV20-1.

Their antigens are not known. Unique molecular identifiers tagged the TCR beta cDNA libraries. TCRdb re-called the PCR reads through MiXCR, storing one row per CDR3 protein. The table has 380,000 or so distinct CDR3 sequences, less than 40% seen once. Input material: blood. The receptors here all came from a girl between 10 and 17 years old with multiple sclerosis.

V gene TRBV4-1 combines with J gene TRBJ2-7; D tentatively reads TRBD1 or TRBD2 (7 bases each). Germline values: CDR1 MGHRA, CDR2 YSYEKL. Trimming took off 4 bases at V and 1 base at J, with 14 bases between the two ends. The CDR3 extends over 15 amino acids. CDR3 coding DNA: TGCGCCAGCAGCCCCTCAGGGGGGGTTTCCTACGAGCAGTACTTC. The encoded protein is CASSPSGGVSYEQYF.

V and J are TRBV20-1 and TRBJ2-3, with D maybe TRBD1 (5 bases). CDR3 size: 13 residues. Looked up from germline, CDR1 is DFQATT and CDR2 is SNEGSKA (reference sequence). V was pared by 5 bases and J by 2 bases, with 11 bases between. In nucleotides, the CDR3 is TGCAGTGCTCAAGGGGCGTACACAGATACGCAGTATTTT. Translating it yields CSAQGAYTDTQYF.

This clonotype was counted between two and nine times. V gene TRBV11-2 combines with J gene TRBJ2-1; 10 nucleotides align to TRBD2. The germline gives CDR1 SGHAT, CDR2 FQNNGV. The CDR3 has 12 residues. V was clipped by 3 bases and J by 12 bases; unmatched bases: 2. CDR3 amino acids: CASSFSSGGQFF. The CDR3 DNA reads TGTGCCAGCAGCTTCTCTAGCGGGGGGCAGTTCTTC.

The rearrangement links TRBV6-1 to TRBJ2-7, with 7 bases matching TRBD2. CDR3 size: 14 residues. The junction had 3 bases not matched to a gene; V was cut back by 1 base and J by 3 bases. Per germline, CDR1 MNHNS and CDR2 SASEGT. Here the CDR3 DNA reads TGTGCCAGCAGTGAAGGCTCGGGGGGCTACGAGCAGTACTTC. Its protein is CASSEGSGGYEQYF.

The chain has TRBV6-4 and TRBJ1-1; D uncertain. Germline values: CDR1 MRHNA, CDR2 SNTAGT. The V end lost 3 bases, the J end lost 8 bases, and 13 bases lay between the germline ends. This CDR3 comprises 13 residues. The CDR3 nucleotides are TGTGCCAGCAGTGAAGGGCCCGCGGCAGAAGCTTTCTTT. It specifies CASSEGPAAEAFF.

The V call is TRBV4-1, the J call TRBJ2-3; no definite D call. The CDR3 length is 14 residues. Germline V gene sequence: CDR1 MGHRA, CDR2 YSYEKL. The V and J ends lost 5 bases and 0 bases respectively, with 9 bases between them. In DNA, the CDR3 is TGCGCCAGCAGCTCCCTGGCGAGCACAGATACGCAGTATTTT. This encodes CASSSLASTDTQYF.

V is TRBV4-1 and J is TRBJ2-5, with 12 bases aligning to TRBD2. Germline-derived CDR1 and CDR2 are MGHRA and YSYEKL. This CDR3 comprises 16 residues. With 2 bases clipped from V and 5 bases from J, the junction kept 6 bases outside the gene matches. Written as DNA, the CDR3 is TGCGCCAGCAGCCAACTAGCGGGGGGGGTTTTCGAGACCCAGTACTTC. Translated, it gives CASSQLAGGVFETQYF.

This clonotype is a singleton in its sample. The chain uses TRBV18 and TRBJ2-1; 8 bases line up with TRBD1. Germline CDR1 reads KGHSH; CDR2 reads LQKENI. The CDR3 is 15 residues long. Germline trimming cut 0 bases from V and 5 bases from J; bases unmatched to any gene: 3. CDR3 bases: TGTGCCAGCTCACCACCGTTGACAGGGGACAATGAGCAGTTCTTC. Translation: CASSPPLTGDNEQFF.

The rearrangement links TRBV4-1 to TRBJ2-1; D may be TRBD2 (6 bases). Germline V gives CDR1 MGHRA, CDR2 YSYEKL. With 0 bases removed from V and 2 bases from J, the gap between germline ends came to 14 bases. The CDR3 spans 17 residues. The CDR3 DNA is TGCGCCAGCAGCCAAGAATCCCCAACTAGCCCCTACAATGAGCAGTTCTTC. It yields the protein CASSQESPTSPYNEQFF.

The chain has TRBV6-1 and TRBJ2-7, with TRBD1 matching over 7 bases. The CDR3 contains 15 residues. The V gene's germline CDR1 is MNHNS and CDR2 SASEGT. The J segment lost 1 base and the V segment lost 1 base, leaving 4 bases of the junction unmatched. The CDR3, as DNA: TGTGCCAGCAGTGAAGGGAGGACAGGTTCCTACGAGCAGTACTTC. The encoded protein is CASSEGRTGSYEQYF.

In its sample, this clonotype was seen many times. This chain uses TRBV9 with TRBJ2-7, with 8 bases identical to TRBD2. Germline trimming cut 3 bases from V and 4 bases from J; bases unmatched to any gene: 6. Germline values: CDR1 SGDLS, CDR2 YYNGEE. This CDR3 has 14 amino acids. The CDR3 DNA reads TGTGCCAGCAGCGCCGGGACTAGAGTTTACGAGCAGTACTTC. Protein product: CASSAGTRVYEQYF. The full variable domain, in which reference TRBV9 and TRBJ2-7 provide the parts outside the CDR3, is DSGVTQTPKHLITATGQRVTLRCSPRSGDLSVYWYQQSLDQGLQFLIQYYNGEERAKGNILERFSAQQFPDLHSELNLSSLELGDSALYFCASSAGTRVYEQYFGPGTRLTVT.

The chain uses TRBV3-1 and TRBJ1-1, with TRBD1 identical over 7 bases. The V segment lost 4 bases and the J segment 6 bases; nucleotides outside the gene matches: 5. Germline V gene data show CDR1 as LGHDT and CDR2 as YNNKEL (reference sequence). CDR3 length equals 13 residues. The CDR3 sequence is CASSRQGEPEAFF. The CDR3 nucleotides read TGTGCCAGCAGCCGTCAGGGGGAACCTGAAGCTTTCTTT.

J is TRBJ2-7 and V is TRBV4-3; D may match TRBD1 or TRBD2 (5 bases each). The V gene's germline CDR1 is LGHNA and CDR2 YSLEER. The CDR3 consists of 14 residues. Trimming took 0 bases from V and 5 from J, leaving 11 bases between them. The CDR3: CASSQDGGSDEQYF. The CDR3 DNA reads TGCGCCAGCAGCCAAGATGGGGGATCTGACGAGCAGTACTTC.

The table lists this clonotype with many counts. V and J are TRBV6-2 or TRBV6-3 and TRBJ2-5; 7 bases are shared with TRBD2. Germline V gene sequence: CDR1 MNHEY, CDR2 SVGEGT. J was trimmed by 5 bases and V by 5 bases; bases with no gene match: 11. The CDR3 contains 15 residues. CDR3 coding DNA: TGTGCCAGCAGTAGGACTAGTCGACGGGGGGAGACCCAGTACTTC. Amino acids: CASSRTSRRGETQYF.

The sample holds many counts of this clonotype. The chain uses TRBV29-1 and TRBJ2-1; a weak D match, TRBD2 (6 bases). Trimming cost V 4 bases and J 5 bases, with 27 bases left between them. The CDR3 length is 18 residues. CDR1 is SQVTM and CDR2 is ANQGSEA in the germline V gene. The DNA for the CDR3 is TGCAGCGTTGGAGGGGAGGCGGGGTCCACGTCCTTAGACAATGAGCAGTTCTTC. Its protein product is CSVGGEAGSTSLDNEQFF.

This clonotype appeared a few times. At one of its ends the junction is not consistent with the germline gene, which may arise from a read error. V gene TRBV12-3 or TRBV12-4 combines with J gene TRBJ2-3, with D possibly TRBD1 on 6 matching bases. CDR3 length: 13 amino acids. The CDR3 bases are TGTGCCAGCAGTTCCGGGACATCAGATGCGCAGTATTTT. It yields the protein CASSSGTSDAQYF.

This clonotype appeared a few times. V gene TRBV6-1 combines with J gene TRBJ1-6; 7 nucleotides agree with TRBD1. Germline V CDR1 and CDR2: MNHNS, SASEGT. The junction had 14 bases not matched to a gene; V was cut back by 6 bases and J by 0 bases. The CDR3 loop spans 19 amino acids. The CDR3 sequence is CASRDSRTGVSSYNSPLHF. In DNA form, the CDR3 reads TGTGCCAGCAGGGACAGCCGGACAGGCGTTAGCTCCTATAATTCACCCCTCCACTTT.

This rearrangement joins TRBV12-3 or TRBV12-4 to TRBJ2-7; 9 positions match TRBD2. Unmatched junction bases numbered 7, after V lost 6 bases and J lost 1 base. The CDR3 length is 15 residues. Here the CDR3 DNA reads TGTGCCAGCAGCTCCAACAGCGGGGGGTCCTACGAGCAGTACTTC. Amino acid sequence: CASSSNSGGSYEQYF.

This clonotype has a handful of counts. J is TRBJ2-3 and V is TRBV27; D tentatively reads TRBD1 or TRBD2 (5 bases each). In germline, CDR1 is MNHEY, CDR2 SMNVEV (reference sequence). Trimming left V 5 bases short and J 2 bases short, with 23 bases between. The CDR3 has 18 amino acids. The CDR3 is CASSTQLPWDGFTDTQYF. The CDR3 DNA sequence: TGTGCCAGCAGTACTCAACTCCCGTGGGACGGATTCACAGATACGCAGTATTTT.

For this clonotype: One junction end does not reproduce the germline sequence, and a read error may be involved. The rearrangement links TRBV7-7 to TRBJ2-5; weak D call: TRBD2 (6 bases). The germline V gene encodes CDR1 SSHAT and CDR2 FNYEAQ (reference sequence). The length of the CDR3 is 17 residues. The CDR3 region is CASSQRETRGRGETQYF. The CDR3, as DNA: TGTGCTAGCAGCCAACGAGAGACTAGGGGACGTGGGGAGACCCAGTACTTC. Looking up the rest from reference TRBV7-7 and TRBJ2-5 gives the full variable domain: GAGVSQSPRYKVTKRGQDVTLRCDPISSHATLYWYQQALGQGPEFLTYFNYEAQPDKSGLPSDRFSAERPEGSISTLTIQRTEQRDSAMYRCASSQRETRGRGETQYFGPGTRLLVL.

This chain uses TRBV7-9 with TRBJ2-3; TRBD1 aligns across 8 bases. CDR1 is SEHNR, CDR2 FQNEAQ, per germline (reference sequence). Trimming took 4 bases from V and 4 from J; bases not matched to a gene: 7. CDR3 size: 15 residues. CDR3 in DNA: TGTGCCAGCAGCTCCGAAACAGGGGGTGCAGATACGCAGTATTTT. Protein sequence: CASSSETGGADTQYF.

This chain links TRBV7-2 with TRBJ2-2; 8 nucleotides agree with TRBD2. The ends lost 4 bases at V and 3 bases at J; junction bases unmatched: 7. From germline, CDR1 is SGHTA and CDR2 FQGNSA. The CDR3 has 16 residues. CDR3 region: CASSYQAGADTGELFF. In nucleotides, the CDR3 is TGTGCCAGCAGCTACCAAGCGGGGGCCGACACCGGGGAGCTGTTTTTT.